This entry lists 11 T cell receptor beta chains sequenced from one sample in a study of blood T cell repertoires in COVID-19. Sequenced by immunoSEQ multiplex PCR; TCRdb stores in-frame clones only, minus some. The table has just under 250,000 clones, around 89% seen once. Sample: PBMCs or T cells enriched from blood (not recorded which). Source of these receptors: a woman in her twenties or thirties who had recovered from COVID-19.

Points on this clone: Other DNA sequences in the sample encode the same CDR3. V gene TRBV7-2 combines with J gene TRBJ2-3; a weak D match, TRBD1 (5 bases). Trimming pared 2 bases from V and 0 bases from J, leaving 9 bases between. The CDR3 loop spans 15 amino acids. CDR1 SGHTA and CDR2 FQGNSA come from the germline V gene. DNA for the CDR3: TGTGCCAGCAGCTTATGGGGCCCTAGCACAGATACGCAGTATTTT. It specifies CASSLWGPSTDTQYF. The full variable domain, completed using reference TRBV7-2 and TRBJ2-3, is GAGVSQSPSNKVTEKGKDVELRCDPISGHTALYWYRQSLGQGLEFLIYFQGNSAPDKSGLPSDRFSAERTGGSVSTLTIQRTQQEDSAVYLCASSLWGPSTDTQYFGPGTRLTVL.

The chain is built from TRBV7-8 and TRBJ2-1, with a possible D match to TRBD2 (5 bases). V was clipped by 2 bases and J by 7 bases, with 12 bases between them. The CDR3 has 14 residues. Germline CDR1 reads SGHVS; CDR2 reads FQNEAQ. CDR3 in amino acids: CASSLLTSQNEQFF. For the CDR3, the DNA is TGTGCCAGCAGCTTATTAACTAGTCAGAATGAGCAGTTCTTC.

The chain combines TRBV10-3 with TRBJ1-4; 7 nucleotides agree with TRBD1. With V trimmed by 3 bases and J by 6 bases, 7 bases remained unmatched. Germline V lookup: CDR1 ENHRY, CDR2 SYGVKD. The CDR3 runs to 15 residues. CDR3 region: CAISDPRQGDEKLFF. CDR3 DNA sequence: TGTGCCATCAGTGACCCCCGGCAGGGGGATGAAAAACTGTTTTTT.

This chain uses TRBV6-5 with TRBJ1-2; D is unclear. Germline CDR1 reads MNHEY; CDR2 reads SVGAGI. This CDR3 contains 11 residues. Trimming pared 3 bases from V and 10 bases from J, leaving 9 bases between. This CDR3 reads CASSYKGLYTF. The CDR3 nucleotides read TGTGCCAGCAGTTATAAAGGACTCTACACCTTC.

V and J are TRBV9 and TRBJ2-7, with 11 bases aligning to TRBD2. The CDR3 spans 13 residues. The trim removed 3 bases at V and 9 bases at J, leaving 5 bases unmatched. Germline CDR1 is SGDLS and CDR2 is YYNGEE. CDR3 sequence reads: CASSATSGSMQYF. As DNA, the CDR3 is TGTGCCAGCAGCGCCACTAGCGGGAGTATGCAGTACTTC.

V and J are TRBV28 and TRBJ1-2; D call uncertain. The CDR3 is 17 residues long. V lost 3 bases, J lost 8 bases, and 25 bases lay in between. The germline V gene has CDR1 MDHEN and CDR2 SYDVKM. CDR3 sequence: CASSFGGGPGRPGGYTF. CDR3 bases: TGTGCCAGCAGTTTCGGTGGAGGACCTGGGCGACCTGGGGGCTACACCTTC.

The V gene is TRBV19, the J gene TRBJ2-1, with D maybe TRBD2 (6 bases). The germline V gene encodes CDR1 LNHDA and CDR2 SQIVND (reference sequence). The CDR3 spans 15 residues. V dropped 4 bases and J dropped 3 bases, with 13 bases sitting between them. CDR3 loop: CASSTRQGGYNEQFF. The CDR3, as DNA: TGTGCCAGTAGTACTCGGCAGGGAGGCTACAATGAGCAGTTCTTC.

The chain joins TRBV6-5 to TRBJ2-3; a possible D gene is TRBD1 (5 bases). The V gene's germline CDR1 is MNHEY and CDR2 SVGAGI. The CDR3 covers 13 residues. With 4 bases removed from V and 5 bases from J, the gap between germline ends came to 10 bases. CDR3 loop: CASSFQGVDTQYF. The CDR3 DNA is TGTGCCAGCAGTTTCCAGGGTGTAGATACGCAGTATTTT.

This chain links TRBV6-2 or TRBV6-3 with TRBJ2-1; TRBD2 matches 9 bases. The V and J ends lost 4 bases and 3 bases, in that order; junction bases with no gene match: 4. Per the germline V gene, CDR1 is MNHEY and CDR2 is SVGEGT. There are 15 residues in the CDR3. The CDR3 here is CASSLTSGYYNEQFF. The DNA for the CDR3 is TGTGCCAGCAGTTTGACTAGCGGATACTACAATGAGCAGTTCTTC.

The CDR3 bases are TGTGCCAGCAGCCCCGAAGGGCCTGGACTTGGAGCTTTCTTT. Amino acids: CASSPEGPGLGAFF. The chain links TRBV7-6 to TRBJ1-1; D ambiguous. V lost 5 bases and J 10 bases, leaving 20 bases between the germline ends. Germline CDR1 SGHVS, CDR2 FNYEAQ. This CDR3 is built from 14 residues.

The chain is built from TRBV7-2 and TRBJ2-7; 12 bases line up with TRBD2. The V gene's germline CDR1 is SGHTA and CDR2 FQGNSA. The CDR3 loop spans 17 amino acids. V was pared by 4 bases and J by 1 base, with 8 bases of the junction left unmatched. The CDR3 is CASSWATSGSSSYEQYF. CDR3 nucleotide sequence: TGTGCCAGCAGCTGGGCGACTAGCGGGAGCTCTTCCTACGAGCAGTACTTC.